These 6 T cell receptor beta chains were all obtained from the same sample, sequenced in a study of T cell repertoires in cytomegalovirus infection. TCRdb ran MiXCR on the reads and lists one entry per CDR3 protein. Here the sample spans approximately 910,000 distinct CDR3 sequences, about a third being singletons. Their recognized antigens are unknown. Material: cultured CD8+ T cells from PBMCs, obtained from culture after CMV antigen stimulation. The receptors derive from a human donor in good health (CMV status not recorded). Some clones in this sample may be carry-over from other donors' samples.

The gene calls are TRBV12-3 or TRBV12-4 and TRBJ1-3; possibly TRBD1 for D (6 bases). The length of the CDR3 is 14 residues. Trimming left V 7 bases short and J 4 bases short, with 14 bases between. CDR3 loop: CASNSPGEGNTIYF. DNA of the CDR3: TGTGCCAGCAACTCCCCAGGGGAAGGAAACACCATATATTTT.

This sequence joins TRBV7-2 and TRBJ2-4, with D perhaps given as TRBD1 or TRBD2 (5 bases each). Germline V gene lookup returns CDR1 SGHTA and CDR2 FQGNSA. The CDR3 has 11 amino acids. V was pared by 4 bases and J by 7 bases, with 5 bases between. CDR3 loop: CASSWGNIQYF. CDR3 DNA sequence: TGTGCCAGCAGCTGGGGGAACATTCAGTACTTC.

The chain employs TRBV4-1 and TRBJ2-2, with a tentative D call TRBD1 (5 bases). The CDR3 sequence is 12 residues long. Deletions cut 7 bases from V and 5 bases from J, with 8 bases between. The germline CDR1 and CDR2 sequences are MGHRA and YSYEKL. The CDR3 nucleotides are TGCGCCAGCACAGGGTCAACCGGGGAGCTGTTTTTT. It translates to CASTGSTGELFF.

This clonotype was seen a handful of times. This sequence joins TRBV6-1 and TRBJ1-1, with D perhaps matching TRBD1 (6 bases). V lost 5 bases, J lost 0 bases, and 19 bases lay in between. From germline, CDR1 is MNHNS and CDR2 SASEGT. There are 17 residues in the CDR3. The CDR3 protein is CASSQGGPSGVNTEAFF. CDR3 DNA sequence: TGTGCCAGCAGTCAAGGGGGACCTTCTGGGGTGAACACTGAAGCTTTCTTT.

The chain has TRBV7-9 and TRBJ2-2; no reliable D call. Germline values: CDR1 SEHNR, CDR2 FQNEAQ (reference sequence). This CDR3 has 13 amino acids. Trimming shortened V by 1 base and J by 9 bases, and 9 bases separated the two germline ends. DNA for the CDR3: TGTGCCAGCAGCTTAGATCCGTCCAGGGAGCTGTTTTTT. Translating it yields CASSLDPSRELFF.

The rearrangement joins TRBV13 to TRBJ2-5, with D perhaps TRBD1 (6 bases). The length of the CDR3 is 14 residues. V lost 4 bases, J lost 4 bases, and 13 bases lay in between. Germline CDR1 is PRHDT and CDR2 is FYEKMQ (reference sequence). CDR3 residues: CASSSRQVGETQYF. CDR3 DNA: TGTGCCAGCAGCTCCCGACAGGTTGGAGAGACCCAGTACTTC.